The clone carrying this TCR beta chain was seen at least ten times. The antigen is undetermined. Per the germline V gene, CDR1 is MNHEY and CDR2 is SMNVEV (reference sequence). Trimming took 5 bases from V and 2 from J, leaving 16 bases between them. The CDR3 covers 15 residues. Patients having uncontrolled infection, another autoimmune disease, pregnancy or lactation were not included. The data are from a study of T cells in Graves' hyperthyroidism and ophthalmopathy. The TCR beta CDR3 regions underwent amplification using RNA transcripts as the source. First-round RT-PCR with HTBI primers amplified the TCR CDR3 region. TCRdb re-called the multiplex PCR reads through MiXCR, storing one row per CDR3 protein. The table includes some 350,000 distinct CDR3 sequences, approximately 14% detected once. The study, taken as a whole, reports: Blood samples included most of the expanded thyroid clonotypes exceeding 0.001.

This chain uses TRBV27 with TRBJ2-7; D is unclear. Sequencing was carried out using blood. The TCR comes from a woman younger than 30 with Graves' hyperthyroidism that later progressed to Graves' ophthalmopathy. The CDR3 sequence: CASSQQRFGTYEQYF. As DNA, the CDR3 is TGTGCCAGCAGTCAGCAACGTTTTGGTACCTACGAGCAGTACTTC.